The present entry profiles one T cell receptor beta chain with its context. The antigen remains undetermined. Just one base apart from a much larger clone, this may be a read error. The template, about 550 ng total RNA, yielded TCR beta cDNA made with a constant-region primer. The TCR beta library was amplified through three nested multiplex PCR rounds in a modified ARM-PCR procedure. Rounds one and two of PCR, each of roughly 11 cycles, were primed with TRBV1-TRBV30 forward primers and a C-beta reverse primer. TCRdb re-derived calls from the multiplex PCR reads in MiXCR, one entry per CDR3 protein. This table holds approximately 330,000 distinct CDR3 sequences, less than 75% found once. The sample comes from a study of tumor-infiltrating lymphocytes in primary liver carcinoma. At the level of the study: Patients underwent surgical resection for primary liver carcinoma. Staged T1-T3 N0M0, the tumors had sizes that ranged from about 4.2 to 10 cm across. Study outcomes and limitations: Tumors reached a significantly greater top-250-clone fraction than blood did (p = 0.039). Since sampling was bulk and unsorted, CD4+ and CD8+ repertoires were not compared.

The authors took blood RNA from unsorted whole blood and also extracted germline DNA. The CDR3 contains 16 residues. Germline V gives CDR1 LGHNA, CDR2 YNFKEQ. This clonotype originated in a man aged 40-49 years with primary liver carcinoma and hepatitis B virus infection. The chain employs TRBV4-2 and TRBJ2-7; a weak D match, TRBD2 (6 bases). The sample taken for sequencing was peripheral blood. CDR3 loop: CVSSQDKGSGVYEQYF. The CDR3 DNA follows: TGTGTCAGCAGCCAAGATAAGGGTTCGGGAGTGTACGAGCAGTACTTC.